This T cell receptor (beta chain) was documented in a study of CXCR3-negative and CXCR3-positive naive CD8 T cells. The study, taken as a whole, reports: Similar levels of surface CD5 were seen between naive subsets; TCR strength was inferred from TRB CDR3 properties. CXCR3-positive naive cells carried more hydrophobic TRB CDR3s than CXCR3-negative naive cells did. Whereas both naive subsets had comparably high diversity, memory CD8+ cells had much lower diversity.

A word on this clonotype: Its antigen is not known.

UMI-labeled 5' RACE TRB cDNA libraries were prepared from the cells. TCRdb reprocessed the 5' RACE reads and keeps a single row for each CDR3 protein, giving no DNA. The sample table sets out approximately 98,000 distinct CDR3 sequences. Germline lookup yields CDR1 LNHDA and CDR2 SQIVND (reference sequence). There are 14 residues in the CDR3. The TCR originated in a human donor in good health. Some clones in this sample may be carry-over from other donors' samples. The rearrangement joins TRBV19 to TRBJ2-7. Source material: naive CXCR3+ CD8+ T cells from blood. Stated subset: CD45RO-CCR7+CD27+CD95- naive CD8+ T cells expressing CXCR3 (TNR3+). CDR3 in amino acids: CASSIVGHSYEQYF. Full variable domain (remainder filled in from reference TRBV19 and TRBJ2-7): DGGITQSPKYLFRKEGQNVTLSCEQNLNHDAMYWYRQDPGQGLRLIYYSQIVNDFQKGDIAEGYSVSREKKESFPLTVTSAQKNPTAFYLCASSIVGHSYEQYFGPGTRLTVT.